A single TCR beta chain is shown here with its context. This sample also contains other DNA sequences that code for the same CDR3. The data derive from a study of blood T cell repertoires in COVID-19. The overall study: The United States, Italy and Spain were the sources of the acute and convalescent COVID-19 samples. PBMCs, B-cell-depleted T cells, or T cells were the source of the cDNA or gDNA that made up the material.

This CDR3 is 14 amino acids long. CDR1 and CDR2 from the germline V gene are SGHVS and FQNEAQ. V was pared by 3 bases and J by 2 bases, with 0 bases of the junction left unmatched. Authors' data handling: Reference gene primer amplification yielded estimated nucleated cell counts. The table came from immunoSEQ multiplex PCR; TCRdb's copy has only in-frame clones and leaves some out. The D gene and trimming were derived from the DNA, and the V and J assignments and clone size from that table. The table records about 200,000 clones, 85% to 90% of them present only once. V usage is TRBV7-8 and J usage is TRBJ1-2; 10 bases align to TRBD1. The TCR comes from a man aged 55 to 70 with acute or convalescent COVID-19. The sequenced sample was peripheral blood. CDR3 sequence reads: CASSLGQGNYGYTF. CDR3 nucleotide sequence: TGTGCCAGCAGCTTGGGACAGGGGAACTATGGCTACACCTTC.